Following are 20 T cell receptor beta chains from one sample sequenced in a study of post-analysis software for immune sequencing data. Whole-study results and caveats: TRBV5-6, TRBV5-1 and TRBV20-1 were among several TRBV segments more frequent in patients than controls.

Unique molecular identifiers tagged the TCR beta cDNA libraries. TCRdb fed the PCR reads into MiXCR, producing one record per CDR3 protein. Of hundreds of thousands of distinct CDR3 sequences listed, approximately 60% are singletons. No antigen is known for these receptors. Sequencing was done on a sample of blood. These receptors came from a girl aged 2-9 years with multiple sclerosis.

This clonotype was seen more than once but under ten times. J is TRBJ2-3 and V is TRBV20-1; a weak D match, TRBD2 (5 bases). The CDR3 totals 15 residues. Germline V gives CDR1 DFQATT, CDR2 SNEGSKA (reference sequence). Trimming shortened V by 3 bases and J by 3 bases, and 16 bases separated the two germline ends. CDR3 in amino acids: CSASDPTRATDTQYF. CDR3 bases: TGCAGTGCTAGCGACCCCACTAGAGCAACAGATACGCAGTATTTT.

This clonotype was detected only a few times. The rearrangement joins TRBV5-1 to TRBJ2-1; D is undetermined. V lost 0 bases and J 4 bases, leaving 14 bases between the germline ends. The V gene's germline CDR1 is SGHRS and CDR2 YFSETQ. There are 16 residues in the CDR3. The CDR3 DNA is TGCGCCAGCAGCTTGGAAGGCAGACTGGGGTACAATGAGCAGTTCTTC. Its translation is CASSLEGRLGYNEQFF.

V is TRBV5-1 and J is TRBJ1-5; the D is unclear. Germline V gene data show CDR1 as SGHRS and CDR2 as YFSETQ. V shed 5 bases and J shed 3 bases, with 9 bases lying between them. CDR3 size: 13 residues. CDR3 loop: CASRRGTNQPQHF. CDR3 bases: TGCGCCAGCAGACGGGGAACCAATCAGCCCCAGCATTTT. The full variable domain, its missing parts supplied by reference TRBV5-1 and TRBJ1-5, is KAGVTQTPRYLIKTRGQQVTLSCSPISGHRSVSWYQQTPGQGLQFLFEYFSETQRNKGNFPGRFSGRQFSNSRSEMNVSTLELGDSALYLCASRRGTNQPQHFGDGTRLSIL.

On this clonotype itself: One end of the junction fails to match germline, which may point to a read error. V and J are TRBV6-6 and TRBJ2-5, with D hard to call. This CDR3 has 11 residues. Germline CDR1 reads MNHNY; CDR2 reads SVGAGI (reference sequence). Here the CDR3 DNA reads TGTGCCAGCAGTGTTCAAGGGACCCAGTACTTC. It specifies CASSVQGTQYF.

The chain employs TRBV18 and TRBJ2-1; 7 bases are shared with TRBD2. The junction had 4 bases not matched to a gene; V was cut back by 3 bases and J by 5 bases. This CDR3 is 14 amino acids long. CDR1 and CDR2 (germline): KGHSH, LQKENI. CDR3 sequence (DNA): TGTGCCAGCTCACCGGGACTACTCGACAATGAGCAGTTCTTC. Amino acids: CASSPGLLDNEQFF.

The rearrangement links TRBV29-1 to TRBJ2-3; 7 positions match TRBD1. Germline-derived CDR1 and CDR2 are SQVTM and ANQGSEA. V shed 3 bases, J shed 2 bases, and the junction held 5 bases outside the gene matches. The CDR3 is 14 amino acids. DNA for the CDR3: TGCAGCGTTGAGGGACAGAAAAACACAGATACGCAGTATTTT. Amino acid sequence: CSVEGQKNTDTQYF.

This clonotype came up a few times. This sequence joins TRBV6-2 or TRBV6-3 and TRBJ2-1; weak D call: TRBD1 (6 bases). The germline gives CDR1 MNHEY, CDR2 SVGEGT. Trimming shortened V by 4 bases and J by 8 bases, and 15 bases separated the two germline ends. CDR3 length equals 14 residues. The CDR3, as DNA: TGTGCCAGCAGTTCGACAGGCCCTATGGATGAGCAGTTCTTC. Translation gives CASSSTGPMDEQFF.

V is TRBV20-1 and J is TRBJ2-1; 8 nucleotides align to TRBD1. Germline V gives CDR1 DFQATT, CDR2 SNEGSKA (reference sequence). J gave up 7 bases and V 8 bases, and 13 bases lay outside the gene matches. The CDR3 spans 14 residues. The chain's CDR3 is CSWGQVGLRNEQFF. CDR3 sequence (DNA): TGCAGTTGGGGACAGGTTGGTTTGAGGAATGAGCAGTTCTTC.

The V call is TRBV6-4, the J call TRBJ2-1; tentatively, D is TRBD1 or TRBD2 (6 bases each). Germline CDR1 reads MRHNA; CDR2 reads SNTAGT. Trimming took off 2 bases at V and 10 bases at J, with 15 bases between the two ends. This CDR3 is built from 14 residues. CDR3 nucleotides: TGTGCCAGCAGTGACGGGGGGCGAGGGAAGGAGCAGTTCTTC. Translation gives CASSDGGRGKEQFF.

Comments on this clonotype: An end of the junction does not agree with germline; a read error may underlie this. The chain employs TRBV10-3 and TRBJ2-5; TRBD2 might be the D (5 bases). The CDR3 runs 13 residues. Germline CDR1 is ENHRY and CDR2 is SYGVKD. CDR3 nucleotides: TGTGCCACCAGTGAGCGGAAAGAAGAGACCCAGTACTTC. This gives the protein CATSERKEETQYF.

The count of this clonotype is one. This rearrangement joins TRBV7-2 to TRBJ2-5; 7 nucleotides line up with TRBD2. The CDR3 is 16 residues long. Germline CDR1 reads SGHTA; CDR2 reads FQGNSA. J lost 4 bases, V lost 3 bases, and 11 bases had no gene match. The CDR3 protein is CASSFRLKAGTETQYF. The CDR3 DNA sequence: TGTGCCAGCAGCTTCCGGTTAAAAGCGGGAACAGAGACCCAGTACTTC. The full variable domain, completed using reference TRBV7-2 and TRBJ2-5, is GAGVSQSPSNKVTEKGKDVELRCDPISGHTALYWYRQSLGQGLEFLIYFQGNSAPDKSGLPSDRFSAERTGGSVSTLTIQRTQQEDSAVYLCASSFRLKAGTETQYFGPGTRLLVL.

The chain combines TRBV10-3 with TRBJ2-1, with 14 nucleotides matching TRBD2. The CDR3 loop spans 19 amino acids. CDR1 and CDR2 (germline): ENHRY, SYGVKD. Trimming removed 4 bases from V and 10 bases from J; junction bases left unmatched: 18. The CDR3 spells CAISGAGTSGSKEVREQFF. CDR3 nucleotide sequence: TGTGCCATCAGTGGGGCCGGGACTAGCGGGAGTAAGGAGGTAAGGGAGCAGTTCTTC.

This clonotype was recorded a few times. The chain couples TRBV12-3 or TRBV12-4 to TRBJ2-5, with TRBD1 as a possible D gene (6 bases). The V end lost 7 bases, the J end lost 10 bases, and 13 bases lay between the germline ends. The CDR3 runs 11 residues. This chain's CDR3 is CASTSQGFQYF. The CDR3 nucleotides read TGTGCCAGCACTTCCCAGGGGTTCCAGTACTTC.

The V call is TRBV20-1, the J call TRBJ1-1; a weak D match, TRBD1 (5 bases). The CDR3 length is 13 residues. V lost 3 bases, J lost 1 base, and 9 bases lay in between. CDR1 DFQATT and CDR2 SNEGSKA come from the germline V gene (reference sequence). DNA for the CDR3: TGCAGTGCTAGGGGGCTCGGGAACACTGAAGCTTTCTTT. It encodes CSARGLGNTEAFF.

The chain uses TRBV20-1 and TRBJ1-2, with 10 bases matching TRBD1. This CDR3 has 12 residues. Trimming at V came to 5 bases and at J to 8 bases, leaving 5 bases not matched to a gene. The germline V gene has CDR1 DFQATT and CDR2 SNEGSKA (reference sequence). CDR3 nucleotide sequence: TGCAGTGCTTGGGACAGGGGTCGGGGCTACACCTTC. It encodes CSAWDRGRGYTF.

V is TRBV20-1 and J is TRBJ2-7, with 7 bases fitting TRBD1. Germline assignment: CDR1 DFQATT and CDR2 SNEGSKA (reference sequence). V shed 4 bases, J shed 0 bases, and the junction held 9 bases outside the gene matches. This CDR3 contains 15 residues. DNA of the CDR3: TGCAGTGCTATACTAGGGGGCCCGGACTCCTACGAGCAGTACTTC. This codes for CSAILGGPDSYEQYF.

This clonotype was counted only a few times. The gene calls are TRBV7-2 and TRBJ2-1, with 11 nucleotides matching TRBD2. Germline CDR1 SGHTA, CDR2 FQGNSA. Trimming cost V 4 bases and J 7 bases; bases outside gene matches: 12. The CDR3 contains 17 residues. The CDR3 DNA is TGTGCCAGCAGCTCAGTAGCGGGGGGGCCCGGCTTAAATGAGCAGTTCTTC. Amino acids: CASSSVAGGPGLNEQFF.

The chain is built from TRBV21-1 and TRBJ2-1; TRBD2, as called in the table, went unchecked against the DNA. TRBV21-1 is a pseudogene locus. This CDR3 region has 23 residues. This CDR3 is CASSKLANPPLNGGEDWGVEQFF. CDR3 coding DNA: TGTGCCAGCAGCAAACTCGCGAATCCTCCCCTAAACGGGGGGGAGGATTGGGGAGTTGAGCAGTTCTTC.

The genes are TRBV6-2 or TRBV6-3 and TRBJ2-1, with TRBD1 matching over 7 bases. Germline lookup yields CDR1 MNHEY and CDR2 SVGEGT. The CDR3 consists of 14 residues. Trimming at V came to 2 bases and at J to 9 bases, leaving 7 bases not matched to a gene. The CDR3 here is CASSYGSGGGEQFF. CDR3 coding DNA: TGTGCCAGCAGTTACGGTTCAGGGGGTGGTGAGCAGTTCTTC.

The rearrangement links TRBV4-1 to TRBJ1-5, with D possibly matching TRBD1 (5 bases). Germline V gives CDR1 MGHRA, CDR2 YSYEKL. The V and J ends lost 0 bases and 2 bases respectively, with 11 bases between them. The CDR3 has 16 residues. The CDR3 DNA sequence: TGCGCCAGCAGCCAAGATTCCGGGGGTGGCAATCAGCCCCAGCATTTT. Protein product: CASSQDSGGGNQPQHF.